This TCR beta chain was sequenced for a study of blood T cell repertoires in COVID-19. Study as a whole: Sources were T cells, B-cell-depleted T cells, or PBMCs; the material itself was cDNA or gDNA.

The Seattle site enrolled patients during active infection and followed them longitudinally. As handled by the study authors: Estimated nucleated cell counts came from reference gene primer amplification. Here immunoSEQ multiplex PCR was the method, and the copy in TCRdb shows in-frame clones only, minus some. The D gene and trimming were derived from the DNA, and the V and J assignments and clone size from that table. Among approximately 200,000 clones listed, under 85% were seen once. Germline assignment: CDR1 SEHNR and CDR2 FQNEAQ (reference sequence). CDR3 length: 15 residues. V was trimmed by 3 bases and J by 2 bases, leaving 10 bases between them.

Input material: peripheral blood. This chain links TRBV7-9 with TRBJ2-2; possibly TRBD2 for D (5 bases). The TCR sequence derives from a woman aged 80 or over with COVID-19, enrolled during active disease. This chain's CDR3 is CASSFPGSNTGELFF. CDR3 bases: TGTGCCAGCAGCTTCCCGGGATCTAACACCGGGGAGCTGTTTTTT.